This is a list of T cell receptor beta chains from one sample in a study of Graves' ophthalmopathy and Graves' hyperthyroidism. TCRdb re-analysed the multiplex PCR reads in MiXCR, keeping a single row per CDR3 protein. Counted here are approximately 540,000 distinct CDR3 sequences, approximately 37% occurring once; the ten biggest clones make up about 4.6%. Sequencing was performed on peripheral blood or thyroid tissue (not recorded which). All receptors come from an adult man with Graves' hyperthyroidism. The CDR3 runs from the conserved cysteine through the conserved F or W. A D gene is named only where the DNA matches it firmly. Clone sizes are given selectively: once, few, many, or a class where the clone is expanded.

V: TRBV29-1; J: TRBJ1-2; length: 9; D: NA; size: NA; CDR3: CSGRSGNTF; DNA: TGCAGCGGGAGGTCTGGAAACACCTTC
V: TRBV12-3/TRBV12-4; J: TRBJ1-6; length: 15; D: NA; size: few; CDR3: CASSSHGTSNSPLHF; DNA: TGTGCCAGCAGTTCCCACGGGACAAGCAATTCACCCCTCCACTTT
V: TRBV7-9; J: TRBJ1-1; length: 15; D: NA; size: NA; CDR3: CASSTWGGLNTEAFF; DNA: TGTGCCAGCAGCACTTGGGGGGGTTTGAACACTGAAGCTTTCTTT
V: TRBV29-1; J: TRBJ2-5; length: 17; D: TRBD1; size: many; CDR3: CSVGGKGGTGVGETQYF; DNA: TGCAGCGTTGGTGGAAAGGGCGGGACAGGGGTGGGGGAGACCCAGTACTTC
V: TRBV10-3; J: TRBJ1-5; length: 14; D: NA; size: many; CDR3: CAISEGHLNQPQHF; DNA: TGTGCCATCAGTGAGGGGCACCTCAATCAGCCCCAGCATTTT
V: TRBV7-2; J: TRBJ2-7; length: 14; D: NA; size: many; CDR3: CASSVAGSSYEQYF; DNA: TGTGCCAGCAGTGTGGCGGGGAGCTCCTACGAGCAGTACTTC
V: TRBV10-3; J: TRBJ2-1; length: 15; D: TRBD1; size: NA; CDR3: CAISVGTGGYNEQFF; DNA: TGTGCCATCAGCGTTGGGACAGGGGGCTACAATGAGCAGTTCTTC
V: TRBV10-3; J: TRBJ1-1; length: 12; D: NA; size: many; CDR3: CAISERETEAFF; DNA: TGTGCCATCAGTGAGCGGGAAACTGAAGCTTTCTTT
V: TRBV20-1; J: TRBJ1-4; length: 15; D: TRBD1; size: few; CDR3: CSARVGSGGGEKLFF; DNA: TGCAGTGCTAGAGTGGGATCAGGGGGCGGTGAAAAACTGTTTTTT
V: TRBV10-3; J: TRBJ2-3; length: 12; D: TRBD1; size: NA; CDR3: CAIRDRPNTQYF; DNA: TGTGCCATCAGGGACAGGCCGAACACGCAGTATTTT
V: TRBV9; J: TRBJ2-1; length: 15; D: TRBD2; size: NA; CDR3: CASSLAPTSKGEQFF; DNA: TGTGCCAGCAGCTTAGCGCCGACTAGCAAGGGTGAGCAGTTCTTC
V: TRBV10-3; J: TRBJ2-7; length: 15; D: TRBD2; size: many; CDR3: CAISDPPKAGREQYF; DNA: TGTGCCATCAGTGACCCCCCGAAGGCCGGGAGGGAGCAGTACTTC
V: TRBV5-6; J: TRBJ1-2; length: 16; D: TRBD1; size: NA; CDR3: CASSPSGQGQNYGYTF; DNA: TGTGCCAGCAGCCCGAGCGGACAGGGGCAAAACTATGGCTACACCTTC
V: TRBV12-3/TRBV12-4; J: TRBJ1-2; length: 11; D: NA; size: NA; CDR3: CASSSTTEQDF; DNA: TGTGCCAGCAGTTCTACGACAGAGCAAGACTTC
V: TRBV5-8; J: TRBJ2-7; length: 16; D: TRBD1; size: few; CDR3: CASSFFGGAQGIEQYF; DNA: TGTGCCAGCAGCTTTTTTGGGGGCGCACAGGGGATCGAGCAGTACTTC
V: TRBV2; J: TRBJ1-6; length: 16; D: TRBD1; size: NA; CDR3: CASSRDRSSYNSPLHF; DNA: TGTGCCAGCAGTCGGGACAGGAGCTCCTATAATTCACCCCTCCACTTT
V: TRBV7-7; J: TRBJ2-3; length: 15; D: NA; size: few; CDR3: CASSKRPGGTDTQYF; DNA: TGTGCTAGCAGCAAACGTCCAGGCGGCACAGATACGCAGTATTTT
V: TRBV27; J: TRBJ1-1; length: 13; D: NA; size: many; CDR3: CASSFFRDTEAFF; DNA: TGTGCCAGCAGTTTCTTCAGGGACACTGAAGCTTTCTTT
V: TRBV14; J: TRBJ2-7; length: 15; D: TRBD2; size: many; CDR3: CASSQGLGRVYEQYF; DNA: TGTGCCAGCAGCCAAGGTCTCGGGAGGGTATACGAGCAGTACTTC
V: TRBV6-1; J: TRBJ2-7; length: 15; D: TRBD1; size: many; CDR3: CASSELGQGVSEQYF; DNA: TGTGCCAGCAGTGAATTAGGACAGGGAGTTTCCGAGCAGTACTTC
V: TRBV11-1; J: TRBJ2-2; length: 16; D: TRBD1; size: NA; CDR3: CASSLPQGAGTGELFF; DNA: TGTGCCAGCAGCCTCCCGCAGGGGGCCGGGACCGGGGAGCTGTTTTTT
V: TRBV4-1; J: TRBJ2-7; length: 15; D: NA; size: few; CDR3: CASSQDYRQLDEQYF; DNA: TGCGCCAGCAGCCAAGATTATCGACAGTTAGACGAGCAGTACTTC
V: TRBV6-1; J: TRBJ2-7; length: 16; D: NA; size: few; CDR3: CASSYGSDGATYEQYF; DNA: TGTGCCAGCAGTTACGGGAGCGATGGGGCAACCTACGAGCAGTACTTC
V: TRBV15; J: TRBJ1-3; length: 16; D: NA; size: many; CDR3: CATSRDAQGPGNTIYF; DNA: TGTGCCACCAGCAGAGATGCGCAGGGGCCTGGAAACACCATATATTTT
V: TRBV20-1; J: TRBJ2-1; length: 13; D: NA; size: NA; CDR3: CSAQGISYNEQFF; DNA: TGCAGTGCTCAGGGGATCTCCTACAATGAGCAGTTCTTC
V: TRBV28; J: TRBJ2-7; length: 10; D: NA; size: NA; CDR3: CASGLYEQYF; DNA: TGTGCTAGCGGTCTCTACGAGCAGTACTTC
V: TRBV7-2; J: TRBJ2-2; length: 19; D: TRBD1; size: few; CDR3: CASSSPKTPDRANTGELFF; DNA: TGTGCCAGCAGCTCACCTAAGACCCCGGACAGGGCTAACACCGGGGAGCTGTTTTTT
V: TRBV7-6; J: TRBJ1-1; length: 13; D: TRBD1; size: many; CDR3: CASSYGTGADAFF; DNA: TGTGCCAGCAGCTACGGGACAGGGGCTGACGCTTTCTTT
V: TRBV20-1; J: TRBJ2-7; length: 14; D: TRBD1; size: many; CDR3: CSAAGTGGSYEQYF; DNA: TGCAGTGCAGCAGGGACAGGGGGATCCTACGAGCAGTACTTC
V: TRBV24-1; J: TRBJ2-5; length: 16; D: TRBD2; size: NA; CDR3: CATSAAGTSGRETQYF; DNA: TGTGCCACCAGTGCCGCCGGGACTAGCGGGAGGGAGACCCAGTACTTC
V: TRBV4-1; J: TRBJ1-1; length: 16; D: NA; size: NA; CDR3: CASSQERGARSTEAFF; DNA: TGCGCCAGCAGCCAAGAACGCGGGGCACGGAGCACTGAAGCTTTCTTT
V: TRBV9; J: TRBJ1-4; length: 15; D: NA; size: many; CDR3: CASSVGPEWDEKLFF; DNA: TGTGCCAGCAGCGTAGGCCCGGAATGGGATGAAAAACTGTTTTTT
V: TRBV9; J: TRBJ1-2; length: 14; D: NA; size: NA; CDR3: CASSVAGGPYGYTF; DNA: TGTGCCAGCAGCGTGGCCGGGGGACCCTATGGCTACACCTTC
V: TRBV6-5; J: TRBJ2-6; length: 18; D: TRBD2; size: many; CDR3: CASSYSNPTSSGANVLTF; DNA: TGTGCCAGCAGTTACTCCAACCCGACTAGCAGTGGGGCCAACGTCCTGACTTTC
V: TRBV6-5; J: TRBJ2-7; length: 15; D: NA; size: few; CDR3: CASSYSRTTSYEQYF; DNA: TGTGCCAGCAGTTACTCACGGACAACATCCTACGAGCAGTACTTC
V: TRBV7-9; J: TRBJ1-5; length: 14; D: NA; size: many; CDR3: CASSLRGRDQPQHF; DNA: TGTGCCAGCAGCCTGAGGGGACGCGACCAGCCCCAGCATTTT
V: TRBV18; J: TRBJ2-5; length: 13; D: NA; size: NA; CDR3: CASSPAGQETQHF; DNA: TGTGCCAGCTCACCAGCGGGCCAAGAGACCCAGCACTTC
V: TRBV7-9; J: TRBJ1-2; length: 13; D: TRBD1; size: NA; CDR3: CASSRTGGDGYTF; DNA: TGTGCCAGCAGCCGGACAGGAGGCGATGGCTACACCTTC
V: TRBV12-3/TRBV12-4; J: TRBJ1-5; length: 13; D: TRBD1; size: NA; CDR3: CASDRLQGDPQHF; DNA: TGTGCCAGCGACCGCTTACAGGGGGATCCCCAGCATTTT
V: TRBV5-8; J: TRBJ1-1; length: 15; D: NA; size: many; CDR3: CASSLGRVKDTEAFF; DNA: TGTGCCAGCAGCTTGGGAAGGGTGAAGGACACTGAAGCTTTCTTT
V: TRBV10-3; J: TRBJ2-5; length: 16; D: TRBD1; size: many; CDR3: CAISDGDRGQGETQYF; DNA: TGTGCCATCAGTGATGGGGACAGGGGGCAGGGGGAGACCCAGTACTTC
V: TRBV12-3/TRBV12-4; J: TRBJ2-7; length: 14; D: NA; size: few; CDR3: CASSLAGRLYEQYF; DNA: TGTGCCAGCAGTTTAGCCGGACGCCTCTACGAGCAGTACTTC
V: TRBV20-1; J: TRBJ1-5; length: 14; D: NA; size: many; CDR3: CSARRRASNQPQHF; DNA: TGCAGTGCTAGGCGTCGGGCCAGCAATCAGCCCCAGCATTTT
V: TRBV11-2; J: TRBJ2-7; length: 14; D: TRBD1; size: few; CDR3: CASSLETGGYEQYF; DNA: TGTGCCAGCAGCTTAGAGACAGGGGGGTACGAGCAGTACTTC
V: TRBV4-2; J: TRBJ1-6; length: 13; D: NA; size: NA; CDR3: CASSQDRDSPLHF; DNA: TGTGCCAGCAGCCAAGATCGGGATTCACCCCTCCACTTT
V: TRBV25-1; J: TRBJ2-5; length: 15; D: NA; size: few; CDR3: CASSEFGGRGETQYF; DNA: TGTGCCAGCAGTGAATTCGGGGGGCGGGGAGAGACCCAGTACTTC
V: TRBV2; J: TRBJ1-2; length: 18; D: TRBD1; size: once; CDR3: CASIEGGRSETGDYGYTF; DNA: TGTGCCAGCATCGAGGGTGGGAGAAGTGAGACAGGGGACTATGGCTACACCTTC
V: TRBV10-3; J: TRBJ2-6; length: 14; D: NA; size: few; CDR3: CASCTYSGANVLTF; DNA: TGTGCCAGCTGTACTTACTCTGGGGCCAACGTCCTGACTTTC
V: TRBV5-1; J: TRBJ2-7; length: 14; D: TRBD2; size: NA; CDR3: CASGSDPPLYEQYF; DNA: TGCGCTAGCGGGAGCGACCCCCCACTCTACGAGCAGTACTTC
V: TRBV7-2; J: TRBJ1-1; length: 15; D: NA; size: many; CDR3: CATQPERRMNTEAFF; DNA: TGTGCCACCCAGCCCGAAAGGAGAATGAACACTGAAGCTTTCTTT